The sequence of this T cell receptor beta chain was determined in a study of blood T cell repertoires in COVID-19. The overall study: Collection of acute and convalescent COVID-19 samples took place in the United States, Italy and Spain. Sources were T cells, B-cell-depleted T cells, or PBMCs; the material itself was cDNA or gDNA.

CDR3 length: 14 amino acids. CDR1 is SNHLY, CDR2 FYNNEI, per germline. V lost 7 bases, J lost 9 bases, and 16 bases lay in between. In the original processing: Reference gene primer amplification in the assay estimated nucleated cell counts. Sequencing used immunoSEQ multiplex PCR; TCRdb keeps in-frame clones, though not all of them. V, J and clone size reflect that table, while D and trimming were determined from the DNA. Seen here are a few hundred thousand clones, 85% observed once, and the top ten hold around 3.4%. The sequencing input was peripheral blood. This chain connects TRBV2 to TRBJ1-6, with TRBD1 as a possible D gene (6 bases). This TCR was sampled from a woman aged 18-29 years with acute or convalescent COVID-19. CDR3 bases: TGTGCCAGCACCCAGAGGGGGGGCGGTTCACCCCTCCACTTT. This gives the protein CASTQRGGGSPLHF.